This T cell receptor (beta chain) was identified in a study of blood T cell repertoires in COVID-19. Study details: Samples taken during acute and convalescent COVID-19 were collected in the United States, Italy and Spain. In each case, the material was cDNA or gDNA derived from T cells, B-cell-depleted T cells, or PBMCs.

Assay: immunoSEQ multiplex PCR; the TCRdb copy retains only in-frame clones and omits some. The data contain some 73,000 clones, around nine tenths of them singletons. In Seattle, patients joined the study during active infection and were tracked longitudinally. In this sample, this clone turned up once. Trimming took 3 bases from V and 6 from J; bases not matched to a gene: 1. CDR1 and CDR2 from the germline V gene are MDHEN and SYDVKM. There are 13 residues in the CDR3. The sequenced sample was peripheral blood. This TCR derives from a man older than 75 with COVID-19, enrolled during active disease. This chain uses TRBV28 with TRBJ1-5; 8 bases agree with TRBD1. The CDR3 is CASSLDRVQPQHF. The CDR3 DNA is TGTGCCAGCAGTTTGGACAGGGTTCAGCCCCAGCATTTT.